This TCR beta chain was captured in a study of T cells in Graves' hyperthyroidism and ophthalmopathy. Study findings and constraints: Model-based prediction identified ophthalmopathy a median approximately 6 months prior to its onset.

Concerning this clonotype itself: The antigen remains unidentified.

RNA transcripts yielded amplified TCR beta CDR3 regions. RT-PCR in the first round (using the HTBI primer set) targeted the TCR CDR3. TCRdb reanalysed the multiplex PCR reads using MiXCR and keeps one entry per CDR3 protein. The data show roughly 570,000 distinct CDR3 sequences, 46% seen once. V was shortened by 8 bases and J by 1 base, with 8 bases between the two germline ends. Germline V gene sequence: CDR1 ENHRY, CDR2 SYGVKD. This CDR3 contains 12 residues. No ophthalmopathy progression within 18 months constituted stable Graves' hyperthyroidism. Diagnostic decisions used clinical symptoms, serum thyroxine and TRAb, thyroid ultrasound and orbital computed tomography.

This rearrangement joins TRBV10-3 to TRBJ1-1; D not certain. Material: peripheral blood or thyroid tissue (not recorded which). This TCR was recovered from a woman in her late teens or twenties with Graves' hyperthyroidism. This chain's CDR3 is CAIRNGNTEAFF. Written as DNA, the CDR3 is TGTGCCATCCGGAATGGGAACACTGAAGCTTTCTTT.